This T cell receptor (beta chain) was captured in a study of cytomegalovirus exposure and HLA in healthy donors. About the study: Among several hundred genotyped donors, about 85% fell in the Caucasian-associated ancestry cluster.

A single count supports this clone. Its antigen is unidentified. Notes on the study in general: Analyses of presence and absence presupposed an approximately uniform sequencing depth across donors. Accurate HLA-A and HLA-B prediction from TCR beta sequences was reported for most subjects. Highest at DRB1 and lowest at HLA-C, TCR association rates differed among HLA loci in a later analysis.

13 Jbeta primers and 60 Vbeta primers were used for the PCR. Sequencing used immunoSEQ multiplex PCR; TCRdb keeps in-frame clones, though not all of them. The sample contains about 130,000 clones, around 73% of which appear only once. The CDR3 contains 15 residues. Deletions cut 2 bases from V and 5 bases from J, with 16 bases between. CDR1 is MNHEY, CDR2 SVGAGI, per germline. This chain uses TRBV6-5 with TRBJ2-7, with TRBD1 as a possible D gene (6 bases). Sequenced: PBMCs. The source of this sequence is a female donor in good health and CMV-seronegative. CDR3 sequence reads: CASSYPPQGAHEQYF. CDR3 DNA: TGTGCCAGCAGTTACCCTCCACAGGGCGCCCACGAGCAGTACTTC.